This T cell receptor beta chain was documented in a study of shared clonotypes between healthy human individuals. This CDR3 has 17 amino acids. V gave up 0 bases and J gave up 1 base, with 16 bases separating them. The germline gives CDR1 SGHRS, CDR2 YFSETQ. Note on this clone: Its antigen is currently unknown.

As processed by the authors: Filtering of immunoSEQ junctional sequences could not match full-length read filtering. Profiled with immunoSEQ multiplex PCR; TCRdb holds only in-frame clones, not every one. The DNA was the basis for D and trimming; V, J and clone size are from that table. The data contain around 2,000,000 clones, approximately 95% of them singletons. Positively selected for CCR7, the CD45RO-negative cells used as naive CD8 cells excluded terminally differentiated effector memory CD45RA+ cells. Regarding the study as a whole: Among four donors, about 5% of naive CD4 clonotypes were found in common. A reduction in generation probabilities was seen for non-shared clonotypes relative to those shared by all four donors. The expectation was that sequencing depth would affect clonotype sharing among donors.

The chain uses TRBV5-1 and TRBJ1-1; D gene ambiguous. This sequence was found in a man aged 18 to 29 in good health. Sequenced: naive CD8+ T cells sorted from blood. CDR3 sequence: CASSLDFSEGWNTEAFF. CDR3 in DNA: TGCGCCAGCAGCTTGGATTTCTCGGAGGGATGGAACACTGAAGCTTTCTTT.